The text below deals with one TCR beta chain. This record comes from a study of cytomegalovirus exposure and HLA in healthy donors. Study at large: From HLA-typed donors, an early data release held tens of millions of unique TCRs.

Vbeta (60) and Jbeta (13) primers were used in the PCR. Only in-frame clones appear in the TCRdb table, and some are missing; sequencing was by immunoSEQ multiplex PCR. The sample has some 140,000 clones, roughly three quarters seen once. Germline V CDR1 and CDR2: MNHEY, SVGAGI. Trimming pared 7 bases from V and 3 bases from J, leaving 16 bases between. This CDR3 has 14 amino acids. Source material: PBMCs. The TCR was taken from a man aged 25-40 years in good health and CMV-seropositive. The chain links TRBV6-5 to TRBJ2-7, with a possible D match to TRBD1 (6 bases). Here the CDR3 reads CASTDRTANYEQYF. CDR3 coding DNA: TGTGCCAGCACAGACCGGACAGCCAACTACGAGCAGTACTTC.